The text below deals with one T cell receptor (beta chain). Its antigen has not been determined. Base qualities are not provided; no much larger clone lies one nucleotide away. This record comes from a study of blood T cell repertoires in COVID-19 (TCRdb year 2020). Broadly, across the study: Samples from collaborators originated in the United States, Italy and Spain and spanned both the acute and convalescent phases of COVID-19. The prospective study material was composed of cDNA or gDNA derived from T cells, B-cell-depleted T cells, or PBMCs. Deeply sampled blood TCRbeta repertoires from subjects exposed to, actively infected with, or recovered from COVID-19 were included in the dataset. The repertoires were made available in a free public database intended to serve as a resource for research on the immune response to SARS-CoV-2. Samples were obtained from the ongoing ImmuneRACE study (first 160 participants) and from over 1,000 subjects provided by 6 global collaborators. Nearly every sample came with metadata listing a de-identified subject ID, COVID-19 status, age in years and sex. Where available, HLA class I and class II types were taken from metadata supplied by the sample provider and were not determined by assay-based typing.

TCRbeta CDR3 regions were amplified from genomic DNA by means of the immunoSEQ Assay, a bias-controlled multiplex PCR. The study's own analysis went as follows. Nucleated cell counts per sample were estimated from amplification of reference gene primers within the assay. To quantify the absolute abundance of each unique TCRbeta CDR3 rearrangement, sequence reads were collapsed and filtered. Productive Simpson clonality was computed per sample as the square root of Simpson's diversity index over productive rearrangements. Here the immuneACCESS table is served through TCRdb, limited to in-frame sequences with V and J called. Missing clones are a known gap in these copies; in checked studies unresolved V genes cover under half, and the rest lacks a known reason. That table gives V, J and clone size, and the DNA gave D and trimming. Present in this sample are approximately 250,000 clones, around nine tenths of which were seen just once. Clones ranked in the top ten supply roughly 1.9% of the sample.

CDR1 SGHRS and CDR2 YFSETQ are derived from the germline V gene. The CDR3, cysteine through phenylalanine, is 15 amino acids long. Kept here is only the CDR3 DNA, which spans 45 bases and is read in frame from base 1. V and J lose 4 bases and 5 bases, and a span of 15 bases separates them. Findings and caveats that apply to the study as a whole: How much clinical and demographic metadata was included differed by source and by participant, and the metadata was provided uncurated.

Whole blood was collected in K2EDTA tubes by collaborating institutions according to the institutions' own protocols. For TCRbeta analysis, collaborators shipped samples as frozen whole blood, isolated PBMCs, or DNA extracted from either of those sample types. The sample consisted of peripheral blood. This TCR derives from a man between 25 and 39 years old with active or convalescent COVID-19. The rearrangement combines TRBV5-1 with TRBJ2-2, with TRBD2 perhaps the D gene, on 6 matching bases. The CDR3 region reads CASSPPRGTTGELFF. At the DNA level, the sequence is TGCGCCAGCAGCCCCCCCCGGGGGACTACCGGGGAGCTGTTTTTT. Here the CDR3 is joined to the reference TRBV5-1 and TRBJ2-2 genes, and the full variable domain is: KAGVTQTPRYLIKTRGQQVTLSCSPISGHRSVSWYQQTPGQGLQFLFEYFSETQRNKGNFPGRFSGRQFSNSRSEMNVSTLELGDSALYLCASSPPRGTTGELFFGEGSRLTVL.